This T cell receptor beta chain was captured by sequencing in a study of T cell repertoires in cytomegalovirus infection. Background on the study: CMV infection together with matching HLA type was indicated by public TCR beta signatures. Regarding the study as a whole: HLA-C-restricted CMV clonotypes gave the most frequent clonotype in two of eight donors. Summed public TCR beta family frequency identified CMV carriers bearing the relevant HLA.

This clonotype occurred many times. Antigen specificity is unknown. Using its own MiXCR run on the reads, TCRdb lists one record per CDR3 protein. The profile shows some 900,000 distinct CDR3 sequences, about 33% of them singletons. The junction had 2 bases not matched to a gene; V was cut back by 4 bases and J by 3 bases. CDR3 size: 13 residues. CDR1 is SGHVS and CDR2 is FQNEAQ in the germline V gene. This chain joins TRBV7-8 and TRBJ2-7; TRBD1 agrees at 8 bases. The clonotype was recovered from a human donor in good health (CMV status not recorded). Some clones in this sample may be carry-over from other donors' samples. The sequences come from cultured CD8+ T cells from PBMCs, collected from culture after CMV antigen stimulation. CDR3 nucleotide sequence: TGTGCCAGCAGCTCGACAGGGGTCTACGAGCAGTACTTC. Translated, it gives CASSSTGVYEQYF.